The 17 T cell receptor beta chains below were found in one sample sequenced in a study of Ad26.COV2.S vaccination and SARS-CoV-2 variants. Libraries were prepared by immunoSEQ multiplex PCR; TCRdb keeps only in-frame clonotypes and omits some of them. The sample comprises about 420,000 clones, around 89% of which are singletons, and around 3.6% rests with the top ten. Stated treatment: around 19 received Ad26.COV2.S at low or high dose, single or two shots; about five received placebo; per-sample allocation not given. All samples were drawn on day 63, counting from the first vaccine or placebo injection. The sample in question was peripheral blood, obtained in a trial of Ad26.COV2.S vaccine versus placebo. The receptors were gathered from a person between 18 and 59 years old who received the Ad26.COV2.S COVID-19 vaccine or a placebo.

Concerning this clone: Other DNA sequences in the same sample also yield this CDR3. The genes are TRBV19 and TRBJ2-1; TRBD1 matches 9 bases. The germline CDR1 and CDR2 sequences are LNHDA and SQIVND (reference sequence). Germline trimming cut 4 bases from V and 5 bases from J; bases unmatched to any gene: 6. The CDR3 consists of 15 residues. The CDR3 reads CASSTGTGINNEQFF. The DNA for the CDR3 is TGTGCCAGTAGTACCGGGACAGGGATCAACAATGAGCAGTTCTTC.

The V and J genes are TRBV2 and TRBJ1-1, with no clear D. The CDR3 consists of 14 residues. Trimming pared 6 bases from V and 5 bases from J, leaving 16 bases between. The V gene's germline CDR1 is SNHLY and CDR2 FYNNEI. DNA of the CDR3: TGTGCCAGCAGCAAGTGGGAAATAGGGACTGAAGCTTTCTTT. As protein: CASSKWEIGTEAFF. The whole variable domain, filled in from reference TRBV2 and TRBJ1-1, reads EPEVTQTPSHQVTQMGQEVILRCVPISNHLYFYWYRQILGQKVEFLVSFYNNEISEKSEIFDDQFSVERPDGSNFTLKIRSTKLEDSAMYFCASSKWEIGTEAFFGQGTRLTVV.

The V call is TRBV19, the J call TRBJ1-1; 7 bases agree with TRBD1. Losses at the gene ends were 6 bases for V and 3 bases for J; bases not matched to a gene: 13. The CDR3 spans 16 residues. The germline CDR1 and CDR2 sequences are LNHDA and SQIVND (reference sequence). The CDR3 is CASRSQQGPGDTEAFF. The CDR3 nucleotides are TGTGCCAGTAGATCACAACAGGGGCCTGGGGACACTGAAGCTTTCTTT.

This chain links TRBV7-6 with TRBJ2-3; TRBD2 matches at 7 bases. Germline-derived CDR1 and CDR2 are SGHVS and FNYEAQ. The CDR3 has 16 residues. V was clipped by 3 bases and J by 3 bases; unmatched bases: 9. Here the CDR3 reads CASSLSLAEGTDTQYF. The DNA of the CDR3 is TGTGCCAGCAGCTTGTCGCTAGCGGAAGGGACAGATACGCAGTATTTT.

The J gene is TRBJ2-3, the V gene TRBV7-9; 9 positions agree with TRBD1. V dropped 5 bases and J dropped 3; count of bases not matched to a gene: 6. The CDR3 contains 15 residues. From germline, CDR1 is SEHNR and CDR2 FQNEAQ (reference sequence). As DNA, the CDR3 is TGTGCCAGCAGCCGGGGACAGGGTAAAACAGATACGCAGTATTTT. This encodes CASSRGQGKTDTQYF.

The rearrangement uses TRBV30 and TRBJ2-2; 7 positions agree with TRBD2. Germline V gene sequence: CDR1 GTSNPN, CDR2 SVGIG (reference sequence). J gave up 0 bases and V 7 bases, and 8 bases lay outside the gene matches. The CDR3 totals 15 residues. CDR3 residues: CASIPGLTNTGELFF. The CDR3 bases are TGTGCCTCGATCCCGGGACTAACGAACACCGGGGAGCTGTTTTTT.

This chain uses TRBV5-1 with TRBJ2-5; D perhaps matches TRBD2 (5 bases). V gave up 0 bases and J gave up 2 bases, with 14 bases separating them. The CDR3 has 16 residues. Per the germline V gene, CDR1 is SGHRS and CDR2 is YFSETQ. CDR3 nucleotides: TGCGCCAGCAGCTTGGCCGGACTCCTCATACAAGAGACCCAGTACTTC. It is translated as CASSLAGLLIQETQYF.

This clone is a singleton in its sample. The rearrangement joins TRBV19 to TRBJ2-7; TRBD2 agrees at 8 bases. The V gene end was trimmed by 4 bases and the J gene end by 3 bases; junction bases not matched to a gene: 11. The germline V gene has CDR1 LNHDA and CDR2 SQIVND (reference sequence). The CDR3 runs to 16 residues. As DNA, the CDR3 is TGTGCCAGTAGTAAAGCTCGGGAGGGCCCTTACTACGAGCAGTACTTC. As protein: CASSKAREGPYYEQYF.

This chain links TRBV5-1 with TRBJ2-5; TRBD1 aligns across 8 bases. The CDR3 totals 15 residues. Germline trimming cut 4 bases from V and 5 bases from J; bases unmatched to any gene: 10. Per the germline V gene, CDR1 is SGHRS and CDR2 is YFSETQ. The DNA of the CDR3 is TGCGCCAGCAGCACTTCAGGGGGCATCATGGAGACCCAGTACTTC. Translated: CASSTSGGIMETQYF.

CDR3 bases: TGTGCCAGCAGTTATGACTCCGATTCCTACAATGAGCAGTTCTTC. It specifies CASSYDSDSYNEQFF. The V gene is TRBV6-2 or TRBV6-3, the J gene TRBJ2-1; no firm D call. Germline V gene sequence: CDR1 MNHEY, CDR2 SVGEGT. V gave up 3 bases and J gave up 1 base, with 10 bases separating them. This CDR3 has 15 residues.

The chain employs TRBV28 and TRBJ2-3, with D possibly TRBD2 on 5 matching bases. The CDR3 is made up of 12 amino acids. Germline CDR1 and CDR2: MDHEN and SYDVKM. V lost 7 bases to trimming and J lost 6 bases, with 11 bases between them. CDR3 DNA sequence: TGTGCCAGCAAACGGGGTTTGGATACGCAGTATTTT. Translated: CASKRGLDTQYF.

V usage is TRBV5-1 and J usage is TRBJ2-5, with no clear D. V gave up 2 bases and J gave up 2 bases, with 13 bases separating them. This CDR3 spans 15 amino acids. Germline loops: CDR1 SGHRS, CDR2 YFSETQ. CDR3: CASSFTQTLQETQYF. CDR3 nucleotides: TGCGCCAGCAGCTTTACCCAGACATTACAAGAGACCCAGTACTTC.

This chain connects TRBV19 to TRBJ2-3; TRBD2 agrees at 7 bases. CDR3 length: 15 residues. The germline CDR1 and CDR2 sequences are LNHDA and SQIVND (reference sequence). V dropped 6 bases and J dropped 4; count of bases not matched to a gene: 10. In nucleotides, the CDR3 is TGTGCCAGTAGGGATCCTGGACTAGGGTCAGATACGCAGTATTTT. This codes for CASRDPGLGSDTQYF.

The chain links TRBV11-3 to TRBJ2-7; the D is unclear. V was cut by 1 base and J by 5 bases, with 9 bases left in between. The CDR3 loop spans 13 amino acids. The V gene's germline CDR1 is SGHNT and CDR2 YENEEA. DNA of the CDR3: TGTGCCAGCAGCTTAGGGATGTACGACGAGCAGTACTTC. This translates into CASSLGMYDEQYF.

The rearrangement uses TRBV5-1 and TRBJ2-5, with 8 bases that match TRBD1. This CDR3 is 15 amino acids long. Germline lookup yields CDR1 SGHRS and CDR2 YFSETQ. V shed 4 bases, J shed 0 bases, and the junction held 5 bases outside the gene matches. The CDR3 DNA reads as TGCGCCAGCAGCGTGGGACAGGCAAACCAAGAGACCCAGTACTTC. The encoded protein is CASSVGQANQETQYF. Full variable domain (remainder filled in from reference TRBV5-1 and TRBJ2-5): KAGVTQTPRYLIKTRGQQVTLSCSPISGHRSVSWYQQTPGQGLQFLFEYFSETQRNKGNFPGRFSGRQFSNSRSEMNVSTLELGDSALYLCASSVGQANQETQYFGPGTRLLVL.

The rearrangement links TRBV6-4 to TRBJ2-2, with a tentative D call TRBD1 (5 bases). V lost 7 bases and J lost 1, with 10 bases in between. Germline CDR1 MRHNA, CDR2 SNTAGT. The CDR3 is 14 residues long. The CDR3: CASKRGQNTGELFF. The CDR3 DNA follows: TGTGCCAGCAAAAGGGGCCAGAACACCGGGGAGCTGTTTTTT.

The rearrangement links TRBV3-1 (or the pseudogene TRBV3-2) to TRBJ1-4; a weak D match, TRBD1 (5 bases). The CDR3 runs 15 residues. Germline V gene sequence: CDR1 LGHDT, CDR2 YNNKEL (reference sequence). Trimming cost V 8 bases and J 0 bases, with 13 bases left between them. CDR3 coding DNA: TGTGCCAGCGCCCCAGGGTTCACAACTAATGAAAAACTGTTTTTT. This sequence encodes CASAPGFTTNEKLFF.